The subject of this entry is one T cell receptor (beta chain). Per the study methods: Amplification from reference gene primers served as the basis for estimated nucleated cell counts. Libraries were prepared by immunoSEQ multiplex PCR; TCRdb keeps only in-frame clonotypes and omits some of them. V and J calls and clone size follow that table, whereas D and trimming were derived from the DNA. The sample records roughly 300,000 clones, around 88% being singletons. The entry originates in a study of blood T cell repertoires in COVID-19. About the research overall: COVID-19 samples from acute and convalescent phases originated in the United States, Italy and Spain. Sample material is recorded as cDNA or gDNA derived from T cells, B-cell-depleted T cells, or PBMCs.

This CDR3 spans 14 amino acids. The V and J ends lost 4 bases and 3 bases, in that order; junction bases with no gene match: 3. Germline CDR1 and CDR2: SGHRS and YFSETQ. The sequencing input was peripheral blood. J is TRBJ2-2 and V is TRBV5-1; TRBD2 matches at 7 bases. The source of this sequence is a woman aged 50 to 60 with acute or convalescent COVID-19. CDR3 DNA sequence: TGCGCCAGCAGCCCCGCGGGAGACACCGGGGAGCTGTTTTTT. Translation gives CASSPAGDTGELFF.